This T cell receptor beta chain originates from a study of cytomegalovirus exposure and HLA in healthy donors. PCR was performed using 60 Vbeta and 13 Jbeta primers. Method: immunoSEQ multiplex PCR; TCRdb's copy keeps in-frame clones and lacks some. The sample yields about 100,000 clones, 76% seen once. The V and J ends lost 0 bases and 4 bases respectively, with 10 bases between them. The CDR3 is 14 amino acids. Germline CDR1 SGHKS, CDR2 YYEKEE (reference sequence). The sequenced sample was PBMCs. The sequence came from a man aged 40-49 years in good health and CMV-seronegative. The chain links TRBV5-5 to TRBJ1-2; no firm D call. In DNA, the CDR3 is TGTGCCAGCAGCTTGGATACTGGTTTCTATGGCTACACCTTC. Translated: CASSLDTGFYGYTF.